This T cell receptor beta chain was identified during a study of T cells expressing NK-cell markers. Turning to the study itself: HCMV serostatus: most of the eight sequenced donors positive, one negative. General study findings and limits: Evidence did not settle whether expanded NKG2C+ T cell clones targeted HCMV. Of CD8+ T cells, 1.0-7.0% belonged to dominant NKG2C+ clonotypes in five or six donors.

The CDR3 covers 16 residues. TCRdb reworked the 5' RACE reads into one entry per CDR3 protein, no DNA. Recorded here are hundreds of thousands of distinct CDR3 sequences; the top ten clones represent 3.5% to 4.5%. Notes on this clonotype: Its antigen is currently unknown.

The genes are TRBV12-3 or TRBV12-4 and TRBJ1-5; no DNA is available, so the TRBD1 call from TCRdb remains unchecked. The origin of this receptor is a man aged 18 to 30 in good health. The sequenced material came from blood T cells: a sorted CD56 or NKG2C T cell subset, CD4+ or CD8+ T cells, or bulk PBMC T cells (not recorded which). CDR3 loop: CASAETGGLSNQPQHF.